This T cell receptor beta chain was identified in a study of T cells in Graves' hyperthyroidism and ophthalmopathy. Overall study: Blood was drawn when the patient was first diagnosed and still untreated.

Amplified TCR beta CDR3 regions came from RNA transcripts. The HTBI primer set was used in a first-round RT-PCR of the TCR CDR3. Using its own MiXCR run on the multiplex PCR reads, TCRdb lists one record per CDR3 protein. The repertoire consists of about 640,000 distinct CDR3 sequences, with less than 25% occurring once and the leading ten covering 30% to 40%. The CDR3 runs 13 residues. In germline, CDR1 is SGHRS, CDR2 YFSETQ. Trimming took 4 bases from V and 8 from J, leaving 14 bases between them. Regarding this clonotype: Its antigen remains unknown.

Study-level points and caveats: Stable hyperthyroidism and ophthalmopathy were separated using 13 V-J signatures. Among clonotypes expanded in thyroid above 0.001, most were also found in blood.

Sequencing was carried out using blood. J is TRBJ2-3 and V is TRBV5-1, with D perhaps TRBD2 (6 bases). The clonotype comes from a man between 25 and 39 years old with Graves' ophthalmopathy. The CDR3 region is CASSGGLEVTQYF. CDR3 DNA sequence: TGCGCCAGCAGCGGGGGACTGGAGGTTACGCAGTATTTT. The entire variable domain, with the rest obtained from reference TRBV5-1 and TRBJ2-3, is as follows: KAGVTQTPRYLIKTRGQQVTLSCSPISGHRSVSWYQQTPGQGLQFLFEYFSETQRNKGNFPGRFSGRQFSNSRSEMNVSTLELGDSALYLCASSGGLEVTQYFGPGTRLTVL.